The present entry profiles one T cell receptor beta chain with its context. This clone was observed a single time. The antigen this receptor binds is unknown. It has no much larger one-base neighbor in the sample; base qualities were not kept. The sample comes from a study of shared clonotypes between healthy human individuals (dated by TCRdb to 2020 to 2022). Study-wide context: The cohort included a few men and two women between 18 and 49 years of age. For each donor, CD4 naive and CD4 memory were each given three plates, CD8 naive was given two plates, and CD8 memory was given one plate. Blood TCR repertoires of five healthy adults were deeply sequenced to estimate repertoire size and the extent of clonotype sharing between individuals. Different laboratories and diverse techniques were used to prepare libraries and sequence TCR repertoires, to increase sequencing depth and limit assay-specific biases. Per donor, leukapheresis produced somewhere between about 0.9 and 9.5 billion PBMCs.

CD8 naive samples were obtained by positive selection for CCR7 among CD45RO-negative cells, yielding a CD45RA+CCR7+ population from which TemRA cells were excluded. Healthy HIV-negative adults with no recently reported acute infections or vaccinations were included as donors. Every donor was a Caucasian adult living in Nashville, Tennessee, USA. Blood was collected by leukapheresis, and PBMCs were isolated by Ficoll-Histopaque density gradient centrifugation and then cryopreserved in liquid nitrogen vapor phase. Analytical flow cytometry was used to check the purity and quantity of every magnetically sorted T cell population. Genomic DNA was isolated from each sorted fraction and quantified by UV absorbance on a Nanodrop 2000c. Results the study describes overall, beyond this receptor: The genetic and exposure-history diversity represented was limited by the small number of donors. Sharing across four donors was observed for around 5% of naive CD4, over 3% of naive CD8, 2.3% of memory CD4, and about 0.4% of memory CD8 clonotypes. Naive subsets generally had larger estimated clonotype richness than memory subsets. Pairwise subsampling led to the expectation that sequencing depth would affect the degree of clonotype sharing among donors. Sampling was restricted to blood, and TCR repertoires in tissue are likely to differ from TCR repertoires in blood. Rarefaction of sorted-subset datasets indicated incomplete sequencing despite the large sequencing depth. Clonotypes shared by all four sorted-subset donors showed higher generation probabilities than non-shared clonotypes.

The CDR3 runs 14 amino acids, cysteine and phenylalanine included. The CDR3 DNA has 42 bases and is translated from base 1. From the germline V gene, CDR1 is WSHSY and CDR2 is SAAADI. V sheds 2 bases and J sheds 6 bases, leaving 13 bases between their ends. Using the deep immunoSEQ assay, TCR CDR3 regions were amplified from genomic DNA by multiplex PCR. For each cell subset, the extracted genomic DNA was distributed evenly across all wells of several immunoSEQ 96-well plates, and each plate served as one replicate. For sorted subsets, each replicate PCR was loaded with 200 to 250 ng genomic DNA, equivalent to 25,000 to 30,000 T cell genomes. Purified libraries were quantified with a Qubit 3.0 fluorometer, sized on a Bioanalyzer 2100, and re-quantified with the KAPA Library Quantification kit. Every immunoSEQ 96-well plate was sequenced on a separate single-read 150-cycle Illumina NextSeq 550 flow cell. The original pipeline was this. Because the immunoSEQ output held only junctional sequences and lacked quality scores, the filtering could not match the filtering applied to full-length reads. Sequences were annotated with PyIR, a Python wrapper for IgBLAST v1.9, using IMGT germline references to assign V/J genes and CDR3. Any read was removed if the V/J assignment was weak (E-value above 1e-6), the CDR3 was missing, or the read contained stop codons, out-of-frame junctions, or ambiguous translated residues. A V3J clonotype was defined by an identical inferred V gene, J gene, and CDR3 amino acid sequence. Percentage overlap between repertoires was computed as shared unique clonotypes divided by the size of the smaller repertoire. Repertoire richness was assessed with RTK rarefaction, the Chao1 estimator, and Recon v2.1 estimates of unobserved clonotypes. Generation probabilities for all TCRbeta clonotypes obtained by the gDNA method from a handful of donors were computed using OLGA. TCRdb holds this immuneACCESS table with in-frame rearrangements only. Some clones are missing; in checked studies, unresolved V genes explain under half, and the rest has no known cause. For V, J and clone size, that table is used; D and trimming come from the DNA. In all, the sample holds about 2 million clones, and roughly 94% of those were seen once. Of the sample, 0.9% to 1.5% falls within the top ten clones.

The rearranged segments are TRBV10-2 and TRBJ1-2; a confident D gene designation cannot be given. The receptor was derived from a man younger than 35 in good health. Sequencing was carried out using naive CD8+ T cells sorted from blood. The sample's cell subset or site label is to be understood as: CD45RA+CCR7+. The CDR3 is CASSEIPRGDGYTF. The nucleotide sequence is TGCGCCAGCAGTGAGATCCCTAGAGGAGATGGCTACACCTTC.